This record concerns one T cell receptor beta chain sequence. No antigen is known for it. This sample stems from a study of T cells in Graves' hyperthyroidism and ophthalmopathy. Study summary: Peripheral blood was secured at the point of initial diagnosis, before any treatment.

No ophthalmopathy progression within 18 months constituted stable Graves' hyperthyroidism. TCR beta CDR3 region amplification was performed from RNA transcripts. With the HTBI primer set, the TCR CDR3 went through a first round of RT-PCR. Each CDR3 protein gets one entry after TCRdb re-called the multiplex PCR reads with MiXCR. There are 550,000 to 650,000 distinct CDR3 sequences in the sample; 14% occur only once, and about 14% lies in the top ten. Overall study findings and caveats: Blood shared most expanded thyroid clonotypes above 0.001.

CDR1 is DFQATT and CDR2 is SNEGSKA in the germline V gene (reference sequence). The J segment lost 4 bases and the V segment lost 6 bases, leaving 11 bases of the junction unmatched. The CDR3 is 15 amino acids. This receptor was taken from a woman aged 40-49 years with Graves' hyperthyroidism. Sequences were obtained from blood. The chain combines TRBV20-1 with TRBJ2-7, with 11 bases identical to TRBD2. CDR3 coding DNA: TGCAGTGCCCACCGGGTAGGGACTAGCGGTTACGAGCAGTACTTC. Translating gives CSAHRVGTSGYEQYF.